The 31 T cell receptor beta chains below come from one sample, sequenced in a study of tumor and adjacent non-tumor tissue in lung cancer. This sample's RNA came from whole unsorted tissue. This non-tumor lung sample came from over 3 cm beyond the tumor edge. TCRbeta libraries were built with three rounds of nested PCR, modified from ARM-PCR. TCRdb recomputed calls from the multiplex PCR reads with MiXCR, one row per CDR3 protein. The sample has 65,000 to 85,000 distinct CDR3 sequences; around 82% are singletons. Specimen: distant non-tumor lung tissue. The receptor source for this set is a man aged 60 to 69 with non-small cell lung cancer.

About this clonotype itself: Since no conserved phenylalanine or tryptophan closes the CDR3, a read error is the likely cause. The gene calls are TRBV2 and TRBJ2-7; TRBD1 might be the D (5 bases). CDR1 SNHLY and CDR2 FYNNEI come from the germline V gene. The CDR3 covers 12 residues. This CDR3 is CASSQGSCEQYL. The CDR3 DNA reads TGTGCCAGCAGCCAGGGTTCCTGCGAGCAGTACTTA.

A word on this clonotype: A much bigger clone sits one base away, suggesting this may be a read error. The J gene is TRBJ2-1, the V gene TRBV28, with D unresolved. This CDR3 is 15 amino acids long. Germline V lookup: CDR1 MDHEN, CDR2 SYDVKM. The CDR3 nucleotides read TGTGCCAGCAGTTTACCCCTCCCCTCCTACAATGAGCAGATCTTC. Protein sequence: CASSLPLPSYNEQIF.

About this clonotype: At one end, the junction sequence differs from germline, possibly due to a read error. The chain links TRBV5-4 to TRBJ2-1; D possibly corresponds to TRBD1 (6 bases). This CDR3 contains 15 residues. Germline assignment: CDR1 SGHNT and CDR2 YYREEE (reference sequence). The CDR3 loop is CVSSSSQGFMYEQFF. CDR3 sequence (DNA): TGTGTCAGCAGCTCCTCGCAGGGGTTCATGTATGAGCAATTCTTC.

With respect to this clonotype: The junction and the germline gene differ at one end; a read error may be behind it. This chain joins TRBV5-6 and TRBJ1-6; D uncertain. Per germline, CDR1 SGHDT and CDR2 YYEEEE. The length of the CDR3 is 15 residues. CDR3: CVSSLRQRNGSLLHF. The CDR3 nucleotides are TGTGTCAGCAGCTTGAGGCAGAGGAATGGATCACTCCTCCACTTT.

This clonotype showed up just a few times. Since a much larger clone is just one base distant, this may be a read error. V is TRBV5-3 and J is TRBJ1-5; no firm D call. TRBV5-3 counts as an open reading frame of uncertain function. Trimming took off 2 bases at V and 2 bases at J, with 17 bases between the two ends. The length of the CDR3 is 17 residues. This CDR3 reads CARSFPDQVNRNQPQHF. DNA for the CDR3: TGTGCCAGAAGCTTCCCCGATCAGGTAAACCGCAATCAGCCCCAGCATTTT.

Remarks on this clonotype: The junction differs from germline at one of its ends, possibly a read error. This chain uses TRBV4-2 with TRBJ2-5; 8 bases fit TRBD2. The CDR3 length is 15 residues. CDR1 and CDR2 from the germline V gene are LGHNA and YNFKEQ. CDR3 bases: TGTGCCAGCAGCCAACAAAGCGGGGGCAGTGAGACTCAGTATTTC. Translated: CASSQQSGGSETQYF.

In the case of this clonotype: At one of its ends the junction is not consistent with the germline gene, which may arise from a read error. This chain joins TRBV7-8 and TRBJ2-5; 13 nucleotides align to TRBD2. The CDR3 sequence is 15 residues long. Germline loops: CDR1 SGHVS, CDR2 FQNEAQ. CDR3 residues: CASSAGLAGAETRYF. Here the CDR3 DNA reads TGTGCCAGCAGCGCCGGACTAGCGGGAGCCGAGACCCGGTATTTC. Drawing the rest from reference TRBV7-8 and TRBJ2-5, the complete variable domain is GAGVSQSPRYKVAKRGQDVALRCDPISGHVSLFWYQQALGQGPEFLTYFQNEAQLDKSGLPSDRFFAERPEGSVSTLKIQRTQQEDSAVYLCASSAGLAGAETRYFGPGTRLLVL.

Notes on this clonotype: The junction departs from the called germline gene at one end, perhaps through a read error. The rearrangement joins TRBV13 to TRBJ2-3, with a tentative D call TRBD1 (5 bases). Germline CDR1 reads PRHDT; CDR2 reads FYEKMQ (reference sequence). CDR3 size: 15 residues. The CDR3: CASSSARQSIDTQYF. The CDR3 region has the DNA TGTGCCAGCAGCTCAGCGAGACAGAGCATAGATACGCAGTATTTT.

To note about this clonotype: Likely a read error: the CDR3 ends without its conserved phenylalanine or tryptophan. The chain carries TRBV4-1 and TRBJ1-1; D perhaps matches TRBD1 (6 bases). The germline gives CDR1 MGHRA, CDR2 YSYEKL. The CDR3 has 15 amino acids. In nucleotides, the CDR3 is TGCGCCAGCAGCCAAGGGCAGACCCGGGACACCGAAGCTTTCATT. This gives the protein CASSQGQTRDTEAFI.

The J gene is TRBJ2-1, the V gene TRBV6-2 or TRBV6-3, with a tentative D call TRBD1 (5 bases). Trimming shortened V by 5 bases and J by 16 bases, and 24 bases separated the two germline ends. CDR3 length equals 14 residues. Looked up from germline, CDR1 is MNHEY and CDR2 is SVGEGT. CDR3 amino acids: CASSRQCSYNEQFF. CDR3 in DNA: TGTGCCAGCAGTCGACAGTGTTCCTACAATGAACAATTCTTC.

Comments on this clonotype: The junction differs from germline at one of its ends, possibly a read error. This chain uses TRBV29-1 with TRBJ2-6; 9 nucleotides align to TRBD2. This CDR3 comprises 15 residues. The germline V gene has CDR1 SQVTM and CDR2 ANQGSEA. This chain's CDR3 is CGVAAGGTGVYVLTF. The CDR3 coding sequence is TGCGGCGTTGCAGCGGGAGGTACTGGGGTCTACGTCCTGACTTTC.

The rearrangement links TRBV6-1 to TRBJ2-3; TRBD2 matches at 8 bases. Germline V lookup: CDR1 MNHNS, CDR2 SASEGT. V lost 6 bases, J lost 0 bases, and 2 bases stayed unmatched. The CDR3 loop spans 14 amino acids. CDR3 sequence: CASSTSGSTDTQYF. CDR3 bases: TGTGCCAGCAGCACTAGCGGAAGCACAGATACGCAGTATTTT.

A remark on this clonotype: Its ends do not fully match the called genes, so a read error is possible. This chain uses TRBV5-4 with TRBJ2-3; the match to TRBD2 covers 12 bases. The CDR3 is 19 residues long. Germline V lookup: CDR1 SGHNT, CDR2 YYREEE (reference sequence). The CDR3 region has the DNA TGTGCCGGCAGCTTGGCGATTACGGCTAGCGGGAGGGGGACAGATACGCAGTATTTT. It translates to CAGSLAITASGRGTDTQYF.

This chain connects TRBV6-5 to TRBJ2-7; D may be TRBD2 (5 bases). The V end lost 2 bases, the J end lost 6 bases, and 17 bases lay between the germline ends. Germline lookup yields CDR1 MNHEY and CDR2 SVGAGI. The CDR3 spans 15 residues. The CDR3 reads CASSYPRWETTEQYF. The CDR3 region has the DNA TGTGCCAGCAGTTACCCGAGGTGGGAGACGACCGAGCAGTACTTC.

The table lists this clonotype with a few counts. The V call is TRBV29-1, the J call TRBJ2-7; D unresolved. The CDR3 spans 13 residues. Germline V gene lookup returns CDR1 SQVTM and CDR2 ANQGSEA. Trimming took 6 bases from V and 1 from J, leaving 13 bases between them. CDR3 sequence: CSVYVQRSYEQYF. CDR3 in DNA: TGCAGCGTGTACGTCCAACGATCCTACGAGCAGTACTTC.

With regard to this clonotype: At one boundary the junction diverges from the germline segment, which might be a read error. The rearrangement uses TRBV6-6 and TRBJ2-7; 8 nucleotides match TRBD1. The V gene's germline CDR1 is MNHNY and CDR2 SVGAGI (reference sequence). CDR3 size: 13 residues. CDR3 in DNA: TGTGCCAGCAGCCGGACAGGGATCTACGAGCAATACTTC. Translation: CASSRTGIYEQYF.

As for this clonotype: The CDR3 carries no conserved terminal phenylalanine or tryptophan, so it likely arises from a read error. J is TRBJ2-7 and V is TRBV12-3 or TRBV12-4, with D possibly matching TRBD2 (6 bases). There are 14 residues in the CDR3. CDR3 region: CASSFLGSSYEQYI. The CDR3 nucleotides are TGTGCCAGCAGTTTTCTCGGGAGCTCCTATGAGCAGTACATC.

This clonotype was counted between two and nine times. Since the CDR3 does not end with the conserved phenylalanine or tryptophan, this likely comes from a read error. V is TRBV12-3 or TRBV12-4 and J is TRBJ1-1; D possibly corresponds to TRBD1 (5 bases). CDR3 length: 15 amino acids. The ends were cut back, 6 bases at V and 1 base at J, with 15 bases in the middle. The chain's CDR3 is CASSPRQGGNTEAFL. DNA of the CDR3: TGTGCCAGCAGCCCCCGGCAGGGCGGGAACACTGAAGCTTTCTTG.

Regarding this clonotype: The CDR3 end shows no conserved phenylalanine or tryptophan, and so a read error is likely. The chain joins TRBV6-2 or TRBV6-3 to TRBJ2-1, with 7 bases that match TRBD1. In germline, CDR1 is MNHEY, CDR2 SVGEGT. CDR3 length equals 14 residues. The CDR3 loop is CASGRQGSCNEQFL. In DNA, the CDR3 is TGTGCCAGCGGTAGACAGGGCTCCTGCAATGAACAGTTCTTA.

With respect to this clonotype: The junction departs from the called germline gene at one end, perhaps through a read error. J is TRBJ2-7 and V is TRBV6-5, with 7 positions matching TRBD2. Per germline, CDR1 MNHEY and CDR2 SVGAGI. CDR3 length equals 15 residues. The CDR3 sequence: CTSSYSRRETADQHF. The CDR3 nucleotides are TGTACCAGCAGTTACTCGAGGCGGGAGACGGCCGATCAGCACTTC.

V usage is TRBV28 and J usage is TRBJ2-2, with a weak D call TRBD1 (5 bases). V was trimmed by 7 bases and J by 5 bases, leaving 17 bases between them. This CDR3 has 15 residues. CDR1 is MDHEN, CDR2 SYDVKM, per germline. CDR3 residues: CASISWTFGTGELFF. Written as DNA, the CDR3 is TGTGCCAGCATTTCCTGGACATTCGGGACCGGGGAGCTGTTTTTT.

About this clonotype: An end of the junction does not agree with germline; a read error may underlie this. This chain links TRBV6-5 with TRBJ1-2; D might be TRBD1 (5 bases). Looked up from germline, CDR1 is MNHEY and CDR2 is SVGAGI. This CDR3 spans 12 amino acids. The CDR3 spells CARSSTENCYTF. DNA of the CDR3: TGTGCCAGGAGTTCGACAGAGAACTGCTACACCTTC.

Comment on this clonotype: One end of the junction fails to match germline, which may point to a read error. The V call is TRBV20-1, the J call TRBJ2-7; tentative D call: TRBD1 (5 bases). The CDR3 has 13 amino acids. Per germline, CDR1 DFQATT and CDR2 SNEGSKA (reference sequence). This CDR3 is CSAPRVDSYKQYF. The CDR3 DNA reads as TGCAGTGCCCCCAGGGTAGATTCCTACAAGCAGTACTTC.

Concerning this clonotype: The CDR3 end shows no conserved phenylalanine or tryptophan, and so a read error is likely. The V and J genes are TRBV12-3 or TRBV12-4 and TRBJ1-2; perhaps TRBD1 as D (6 bases). The CDR3 has 15 amino acids. For the CDR3, the DNA is TGTGCCTCCGATACGGGGGCCCTTACTAACTATGTCTACACCATC. Protein sequence: CASDTGALTNYVYTI.

CDR3 DNA: TGTGCCAGCGGCTCCAGGGGGCTAGCGGGGAACAATGAGCAGTTCTTC. This encodes CASGSRGLAGNNEQFF. This chain joins TRBV7-8 and TRBJ2-1; D might be TRBD2 (9 bases). CDR1 is SGHVS, CDR2 FQNEAQ, per germline. There are 16 residues in the CDR3. Trimming pared 8 bases from V and 5 bases from J, leaving 22 bases between.

The genes are TRBV15 and TRBJ2-3; TRBD2 agrees at 8 bases. Germline-derived CDR1 and CDR2 are LNHNV and YYDKDF (reference sequence). This CDR3 is 18 amino acids long. J was trimmed by 10 bases and V by 5 bases; bases with no gene match: 23. CDR3 sequence (DNA): TGTGCCACCAGCTCCCAGCCCATTATTAGCGGGAACTTAAATGCGCAGTATTTT. Its protein is CATSSQPIISGNLNAQYF.

The chain employs TRBV7-8 and TRBJ2-7; 7 bases fit TRBD1. V was clipped by 8 bases and J by 7 bases; unmatched bases: 14. CDR1 is SGHVS and CDR2 is FQNEAQ in the germline V gene. This CDR3 has 14 residues. DNA of the CDR3: TGTGCCAGCTACTACGGGACAGCAACCCCGGAGCAGTACTTC. It specifies CASYYGTATPEQYF.

This clonotype has only one observation. Since the CDR3 does not end with the conserved phenylalanine or tryptophan, this likely comes from a read error. The limits of the CDR3 on the DNA are not certain, so only TCRdb's listed CDR3 is given. V is TRBV6-1 and J is TRBJ2-7. Looked up from germline, CDR1 is MNHNS and CDR2 is SASEGT. The CDR3 extends over 14 residues, inclusive of both ends. This CDR3 reads CASSGNSLVNEQCL.

Turning to this clonotype: The final CDR3 position lacks the conserved phenylalanine or tryptophan, pointing to a likely read error. The chain combines TRBV5-1 with TRBJ1-4; 7 bases are shared with TRBD1. V trimming: 0 bases; J trimming: 8 bases; junction bases outside the gene matches: 7. Per the germline V gene, CDR1 is SGHRS and CDR2 is YFSETQ. The CDR3 covers 15 residues. CDR3 in DNA: TGCGCCAGCAGCTTGGGGGACAGATCTGAGGAAAAACTGTTTTCT. This sequence encodes CASSLGDRSEEKLFS.

About this clonotype: The conserved phenylalanine or tryptophan is not found at the CDR3 terminus, so this likely reflects a read error. This chain joins TRBV6-1 and TRBJ2-1; maybe TRBD2 (6 bases). From germline, CDR1 is MNHNS and CDR2 SASEGT. The CDR3 is 16 amino acids. CDR3 bases: TGTACCAGCAGTCCGAGCGACGGGAGCTCCTACAATGAGCAGTTCTTA. It yields the protein CTSSPSDGSSYNEQFL.

The rearrangement joins TRBV29-1 to TRBJ2-7; D ambiguous. Per germline, CDR1 SQVTM and CDR2 ANQGSEA. This CDR3 region has 11 residues. Trimming shortened V by 7 bases and J by 7 bases, and 14 bases separated the two germline ends. CDR3 DNA sequence: TGCAGCGCCTACATCCCTACAGAGCAGTACTTC. As protein: CSAYIPTEQYF.